Each of the 21 T cell receptor beta chains below was sequenced from the same sample in a study of cytomegalovirus exposure and HLA in healthy donors. PCR was performed using 60 Vbeta and 13 Jbeta primers. Method: immunoSEQ multiplex PCR; TCRdb's copy keeps in-frame clones and lacks some. In the table there are roughly 190,000 clones, 65% to 85% of which are singletons. Sequenced material: PBMCs. Source of these receptors: a female donor in good health and CMV-seronegative.

The chain couples TRBV6-1 to TRBJ2-1, with D uncertain. Germline CDR1 reads MNHNS; CDR2 reads SASEGT. The CDR3 runs to 15 residues. V shed 2 bases and J shed 0 bases, with 8 bases lying between them. For the CDR3, the DNA is TGTGCCAGCAGTGAAAGAACAGCCTCCTACAATGAGCAGTTCTTC. It encodes CASSERTASYNEQFF.

The rearrangement uses TRBV4-3 and TRBJ1-4, with TRBD1 as a possible D gene (5 bases). V was cut by 0 bases and J by 6 bases, with 11 bases left in between. Per the germline V gene, CDR1 is LGHNA and CDR2 is YSLEER. CDR3 length: 15 residues. The CDR3 sequence: CASSQDGRDYEKLFF. The CDR3 DNA reads as TGCGCCAGCAGCCAAGATGGCAGGGACTATGAAAAACTGTTTTTT.

On this clone: Germline is not matched at one junction end, which may reflect a read error. This sequence joins TRBV7-9 and TRBJ1-4; D gene ambiguous. Germline lookup yields CDR1 SEHNR and CDR2 FQNEAQ (reference sequence). The CDR3 sequence is 16 residues long. The CDR3 reads CSSSSFNIATNEKLFF. DNA for the CDR3: TGTTCCAGCAGCTCCTTCAACATTGCAACTAATGAAAAACTGTTTTTT.

The chain joins TRBV6-1 to TRBJ2-3; 9 nucleotides match TRBD2. The trim removed 2 bases at V and 2 bases at J, leaving 8 bases unmatched. This CDR3 has 17 residues. Per the germline V gene, CDR1 is MNHNS and CDR2 is SASEGT. CDR3 sequence: CASSEWGLAGSTDTQYF. CDR3 nucleotide sequence: TGTGCCAGCAGTGAATGGGGGCTAGCGGGGTCCACAGATACGCAGTATTTT.

The CDR3, as DNA: TGCGCCAGCAGCCAAGATCTAGGAGGTGGACTAGCGGGTTTCATCTCCTACGAGCAGTACTTC. Encoded protein: CASSQDLGGGLAGFISYEQYF. The J gene is TRBJ2-7, the V gene TRBV4-3; TRBD2 matches at 11 bases. Germline values: CDR1 LGHNA, CDR2 YSLEER. The ends lost 0 bases at V and 0 bases at J; junction bases unmatched: 16. The CDR3 is made up of 21 amino acids.

This sequence joins TRBV29-1 and TRBJ1-2; maybe TRBD1 (6 bases). Germline V lookup: CDR1 SQVTM, CDR2 ANQGSEA. V dropped 6 bases and J dropped 2 bases, with 10 bases sitting between them. This CDR3 is built from 12 residues. The CDR3 loop is CSVAGTNYGYTF. For the CDR3, the DNA is TGCAGCGTCGCCGGGACAAACTATGGCTACACCTTC.

This sequence joins TRBV5-6 and TRBJ1-2; 8 nucleotides agree with TRBD1. This CDR3 spans 14 amino acids. V lost 3 bases and J lost 3; bases outside the gene matches: 4. Germline loops: CDR1 SGHDT, CDR2 YYEEEE. CDR3 sequence: CASSYPTGDYGYTF. CDR3 nucleotides: TGTGCCAGCAGCTACCCGACAGGGGACTATGGCTACACCTTC.

This chain connects TRBV6-5 to TRBJ1-2, with D possibly TRBD1 on 5 matching bases. Per the germline V gene, CDR1 is MNHEY and CDR2 is SVGAGI. The CDR3 runs 14 residues. Trimming shortened V by 2 bases and J by 5 bases, and 12 bases separated the two germline ends. The CDR3 loop is CASSYAHSGYGYTF. In nucleotides, the CDR3 is TGTGCCAGCAGTTACGCCCATTCAGGGTATGGCTACACCTTC.

DNA for the CDR3: TGTGCCAGCAGTTTGGGACTAGCGGGAGCTAGCACAGATACGCAGTATTTT. Encoded protein: CASSLGLAGASTDTQYF. J is TRBJ2-3 and V is TRBV28; TRBD2 aligns across 14 bases. The germline gives CDR1 MDHEN, CDR2 SYDVKM. CDR3 length equals 17 residues. The V and J ends lost 3 bases and 0 bases, in that order; junction bases with no gene match: 2.

The V and J genes are TRBV11-1 and TRBJ2-7; D is perhaps TRBD2 (5 bases). V lost 2 bases to trimming and J lost 7 bases, with 12 bases between them. The CDR3 totals 13 residues. Germline V lookup: CDR1 SGHAT, CDR2 FQDESV (reference sequence). For the CDR3, the DNA is TGTGCCAGCAGCTTAAACCCGAGGGTGGAGCAGTACTTC. Its protein product is CASSLNPRVEQYF.

This clone was observed a single time. The J gene is TRBJ2-2, the V gene TRBV18; D uncertain. The CDR3 spans 16 residues. With 5 bases removed from V and 2 bases from J, the gap between germline ends came to 15 bases. Per germline, CDR1 KGHSH and CDR2 LQKENI. The CDR3 here is CASSSAGAQNTGELFF. As DNA, the CDR3 is TGTGCCAGCTCATCCGCCGGAGCCCAAAACACCGGGGAGCTGTTTTTT.

For this clone: This sample also contains other DNA sequences that code for the same CDR3. The J gene is TRBJ2-3, the V gene TRBV9; 10 bases agree with TRBD2. The CDR3 consists of 15 residues. Germline assignment: CDR1 SGDLS and CDR2 YYNGEE. J lost 2 bases, V lost 2 bases, and 2 bases had no gene match. The CDR3 loop reads CASSVSGGYTDTQYF. CDR3 coding DNA: TGTGCCAGCAGCGTTAGCGGGGGGTACACAGATACGCAGTATTTT. Filled out from reference TRBV9 and TRBJ2-3, the complete variable domain reads DSGVTQTPKHLITATGQRVTLRCSPRSGDLSVYWYQQSLDQGLQFLIQYYNGEERAKGNILERFSAQQFPDLHSELNLSSLELGDSALYFCASSVSGGYTDTQYFGPGTRLTVL.

CDR3 in amino acids: CASSPEGGVYNEQFF. CDR3 DNA sequence: TGCGCCAGCAGCCCGGAGGGGGGGGTCTACAATGAGCAGTTCTTC. The gene calls are TRBV5-1 and TRBJ2-1, with D tentatively TRBD2 (7 bases). CDR3 length: 15 amino acids. Germline V gives CDR1 SGHRS, CDR2 YFSETQ. The V end was cut by 4 bases, the J end by 3 bases, with 14 bases between.

This clone was picked up many times. The gene calls are TRBV28 and TRBJ2-3; maybe TRBD2 (6 bases). The CDR3 runs to 16 residues. Looked up from germline, CDR1 is MDHEN and CDR2 is SYDVKM. Deletions cut 2 bases from V and 0 bases from J, with 12 bases between. The CDR3 region has the DNA TGTGCCAGCAGTTTAGGAGGGTATCCAAGCACAGATACGCAGTATTTT. Translated, it gives CASSLGGYPSTDTQYF.

The chain links TRBV6-6 to TRBJ1-5; weak D call: TRBD1 (6 bases). The CDR3 is 14 amino acids. The germline gives CDR1 MNHNY, CDR2 SVGAGI (reference sequence). The V end was cut by 5 bases, the J end by 4 bases, with 12 bases between. The CDR3 coding sequence is TGTGCCAGCAGTCGCCAGGGGTTGAATCAGCCCCAGCATTTT. It specifies CASSRQGLNQPQHF.

The genes are TRBV6-6 and TRBJ2-2, with TRBD2 as a possible D gene (6 bases). V lost 5 bases and J lost 3, with 10 bases in between. The CDR3 runs to 14 residues. Germline CDR1 is MNHNY and CDR2 is SVGAGI (reference sequence). The CDR3 DNA sequence: TGTGCCAGCAGTCTTCGCGGGGACACCGGGGAGCTGTTTTTT. It encodes CASSLRGDTGELFF.

This rearrangement joins TRBV6-4 to TRBJ1-5; D might be TRBD1 (5 bases). CDR1 is MRHNA and CDR2 is SNTAGT in the germline V gene. Trimming removed 4 bases at V and 2 bases at J, with 9 bases between. CDR3 length equals 14 residues. The CDR3 is CASSVGGGNQPQHF. As DNA, the CDR3 is TGTGCCAGCAGTGTCGGGGGAGGCAATCAGCCCCAGCATTTT.

The chain couples TRBV7-2 to TRBJ1-3, with 7 bases lining up with TRBD1. In germline, CDR1 is SGHTA, CDR2 FQGNSA. The CDR3 has 17 amino acids. The trim removed 5 bases at V and 2 bases at J, leaving 12 bases unmatched. The CDR3 protein is CASSLRGRGTTGNTIYF. DNA of the CDR3: TGTGCCAGCAGCCTCCGGGGCAGGGGGACCACTGGAAACACCATATATTTT.

Only a few counts were recorded for this clone. The V gene is TRBV30, the J gene TRBJ1-5, with TRBD1 as a possible D gene (6 bases). The germline V and J ends were trimmed by 5 bases and 4 bases, with 9 bases remaining between them. The CDR3 has 12 residues. Looked up from germline, CDR1 is GTSNPN and CDR2 is SVGIG (reference sequence). CDR3 sequence: CAWATGNQPQHF. The CDR3 DNA reads TGTGCCTGGGCCACAGGGAATCAGCCCCAGCATTTT. The variable domain in full, completed from reference TRBV30 and TRBJ1-5, reads SQTIHQWPATLVQPVGSPLSLECTVEGTSNPNLYWYRQAAGRGLQLLFYSVGIGQISSEVPQNLSASRPQDRQFILSSKKLLLSDSGFYLCAWATGNQPQHFGDGTRLSIL.

This clone was detected a few times. Germline is not matched at one junction end, which may reflect a read error. The chain joins TRBV7-9 to TRBJ1-3, with D unresolved. CDR1 and CDR2 (germline): SEHNR, FQNEAQ (reference sequence). The length of the CDR3 is 16 residues. The chain's CDR3 is CSSSFLVTGSGNTIYF. The CDR3 region has the DNA TGTTCCAGCAGCTTCCTAGTTACGGGCTCTGGAAACACCATATATTTT.

The V and J genes are TRBV5-4 and TRBJ1-5; tentative D call: TRBD1 (6 bases). CDR3 length equals 19 residues. In germline, CDR1 is SGHNT, CDR2 YYREEE (reference sequence). V lost 7 bases and J lost 0, with 26 bases in between. As DNA, the CDR3 is TGTGCCAGCCCCGAGGCGGGGGCACACCGCAACCTTAGCAATCAGCCCCAGCATTTT. Its protein product is CASPEAGAHRNLSNQPQHF.